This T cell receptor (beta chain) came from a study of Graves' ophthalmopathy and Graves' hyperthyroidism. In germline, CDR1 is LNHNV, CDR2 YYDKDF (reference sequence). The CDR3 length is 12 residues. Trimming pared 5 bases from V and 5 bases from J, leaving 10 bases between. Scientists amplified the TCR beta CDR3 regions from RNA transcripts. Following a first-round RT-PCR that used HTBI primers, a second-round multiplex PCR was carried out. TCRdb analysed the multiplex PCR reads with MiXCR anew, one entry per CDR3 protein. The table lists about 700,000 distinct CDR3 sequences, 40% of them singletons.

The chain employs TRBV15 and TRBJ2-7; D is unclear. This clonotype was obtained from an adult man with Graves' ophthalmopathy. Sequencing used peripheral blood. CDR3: CATSQEVNEQYF. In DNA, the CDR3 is TGTGCCACCAGCCAAGAGGTCAACGAGCAGTACTTC.